The sequence of this T cell receptor (beta chain) was determined in a study of cytomegalovirus exposure and HLA in healthy donors. Broader study findings: It was only CMV serostatus that was available as immune exposure information.

Points on this clone: What it binds is not known.

PCR was performed using 60 Vbeta and 13 Jbeta primers. Sequencing used immunoSEQ multiplex PCR; TCRdb keeps in-frame clones, though not all of them. Of fewer than 150,000 clones in the sample, around 72% were seen once. The sequenced material came from PBMCs. The origin of this receptor is a human donor in good health.

CDR3: CASSANRGQTQYF. In DNA, the CDR3 is TGTGCCAGCAGCGCCAACAGGGGTCAGACCCAGTACTTC. V gene TRBV7-3 combines with J gene TRBJ2-5; 7 bases fit TRBD1. V was clipped by 5 bases and J by 6 bases; unmatched bases: 6. Germline lookup yields CDR1 SGHTA and CDR2 FQGTGA. CDR3 length: 13 amino acids.